A single TCR beta chain is shown here with its context. This record comes from a study of blood T cell repertoires in COVID-19. The CDR3 runs to 15 residues. CDR1 SGHDN and CDR2 FVKESK come from the germline V gene. V lost 7 bases and J 2 bases, leaving 14 bases between the germline ends. Under the authors' procedure: Quantification of nucleated cells was approximated via reference gene primer amplification. The assay was immunoSEQ multiplex PCR, and TCRdb's table has in-frame clones only and misses some. The DNA was the basis for D and trimming; V, J and clone size are from that table. The sample holds 84,000 or so clones; around four fifths are singletons and the top ten take about 9.9%.

Input material: peripheral blood. The gene calls are TRBV14 and TRBJ2-2; D is possibly TRBD1 (6 bases). This TCR was recovered from a human donor in a cohort sampled during active COVID-19. The CDR3 sequence: CASMAGTKNTGELFF. The CDR3 DNA reads TGTGCCAGCATGGCCGGGACAAAAAACACCGGGGAGCTGTTTTTT.